Below, one T cell receptor beta chain is given with its context. Recruits, aged about 18 to 95 years, lived in 20 to 30 US areas. This sample was included in a study of blood T cell repertoires in COVID-19. Study-level background: COVID-19 samples collected from the United States, Italy and Spain covered acute and convalescent phases. In each case, the material was cDNA or gDNA derived from T cells, B-cell-depleted T cells, or PBMCs.

Original analysis: Amplified reference gene primers provided the basis for estimating nucleated cell counts. Using immunoSEQ multiplex PCR, the repertoire was profiled, and TCRdb retains in-frame clones only, with some absent. That table is the source of V, J and clone size, and D and trimming were worked out from the DNA. The table records around 270,000 clones, 75% to 90% of them present only once. Trimming shortened V by 0 bases and J by 2 bases, and 7 bases separated the two germline ends. The CDR3 is 14 residues long. In germline, CDR1 is SGHAT, CDR2 FQNNGV. This TCR was sampled from a woman aged 40 to 50 who had been exposed to COVID-19. The chain combines TRBV11-2 with TRBJ1-2; the D is unclear. The sample comprised PBMCs or T cells enriched from blood (not recorded which). The CDR3 is CASSLDSGNYGYTF. CDR3 nucleotides: TGTGCCAGCAGCTTAGACTCCGGGAACTATGGCTACACCTTC.